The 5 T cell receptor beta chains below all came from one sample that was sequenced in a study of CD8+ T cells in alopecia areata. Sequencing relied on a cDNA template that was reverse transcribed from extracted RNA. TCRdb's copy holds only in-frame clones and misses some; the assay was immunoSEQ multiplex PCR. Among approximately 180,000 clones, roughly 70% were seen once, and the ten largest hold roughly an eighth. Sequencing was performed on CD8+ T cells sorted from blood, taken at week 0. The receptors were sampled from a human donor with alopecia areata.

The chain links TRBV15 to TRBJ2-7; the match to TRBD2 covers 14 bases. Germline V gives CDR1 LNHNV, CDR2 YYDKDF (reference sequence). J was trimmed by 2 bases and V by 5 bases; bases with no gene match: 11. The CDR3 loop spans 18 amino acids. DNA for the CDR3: TGTGCCACCAGCTCTCGACTAGCGGGGGGGCCGATCCCCTACGAGCAGTACTTC. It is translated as CATSSRLAGGPIPYEQYF. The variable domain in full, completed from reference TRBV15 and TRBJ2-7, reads DAMVIQNPRYQVTQFGKPVTLSCSQTLNHNVMYWYQQKSSQAPKLLFHYYDKDFNNEADTPDNFQSRRPNTSFCFLDIRSPGLGDTAMYLCATSSRLAGGPIPYEQYFGPGTRLTVT.

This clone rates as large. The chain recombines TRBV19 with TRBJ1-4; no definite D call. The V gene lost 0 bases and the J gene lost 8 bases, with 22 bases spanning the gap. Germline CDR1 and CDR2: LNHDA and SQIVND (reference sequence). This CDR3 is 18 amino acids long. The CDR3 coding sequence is TGTGCCAGTAGTATAGATTTTGTCCCCCTGGTCTTCTGGGAAAAACTGTTTTTT. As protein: CASSIDFVPLVFWEKLFF.

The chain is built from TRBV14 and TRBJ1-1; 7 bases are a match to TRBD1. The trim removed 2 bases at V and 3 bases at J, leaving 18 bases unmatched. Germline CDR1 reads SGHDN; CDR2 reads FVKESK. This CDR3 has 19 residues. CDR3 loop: CASSQLFQGGNEKDTEAFF. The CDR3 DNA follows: TGTGCCAGCAGCCAACTTTTCCAGGGGGGAAACGAGAAGGACACTGAAGCTTTCTTT.

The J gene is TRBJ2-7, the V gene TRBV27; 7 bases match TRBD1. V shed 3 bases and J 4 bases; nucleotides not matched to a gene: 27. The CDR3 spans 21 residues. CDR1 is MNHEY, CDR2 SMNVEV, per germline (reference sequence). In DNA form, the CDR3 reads TGTGCCAGCAGTTTGGGTTTCGGGATCGGGGACAGAATTGACTCCTCATACGAGCAGTACTTC. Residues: CASSLGFGIGDRIDSSYEQYF.

CDR3 amino acids: CASSGEQGGRPTDTQYF. Written as DNA, the CDR3 is TGTGCCAGCAGTGGGGAACAGGGAGGTCGACCCACAGATACGCAGTATTTT. V usage is TRBV2 and J usage is TRBJ2-3; TRBD1 or TRBD2 may be the D gene (6 bases each). The germline V gene has CDR1 SNHLY and CDR2 FYNNEI. Trimming pared 4 bases from V and 2 bases from J, leaving 19 bases between. The CDR3 runs 17 residues. The full variable domain, completed using reference TRBV2 and TRBJ2-3, is EPEVTQTPSHQVTQMGQEVILRCVPISNHLYFYWYRQILGQKVEFLVSFYNNEISEKSEIFDDQFSVERPDGSNFTLKIRSTKLEDSAMYFCASSGEQGGRPTDTQYFGPGTRLTVL.